Each of the 10 T cell receptor beta chains below was sequenced from the same sample in a study of cytomegalovirus exposure and HLA in healthy donors. Profiling relied on immunoSEQ multiplex PCR, and the TCRdb table lists in-frame clones only, not all of them. The repertoire consists of roughly 230,000 clones, with about 90% occurring once and the leading ten covering 3.1%. Sequencing input: PBMCs. The receptor source for this set is a woman aged 25 to 45 in good health and CMV-seronegative.

The rearrangement uses TRBV9 and TRBJ1-4; TRBD1 is a possible D gene (5 bases). This CDR3 is built from 17 residues. The V and J ends lost 4 bases and 5 bases respectively, with 21 bases between them. Germline assignment: CDR1 SGDLS and CDR2 YYNGEE. CDR3 amino acids: CASSPRTGRVANEKLFF. The DNA for the CDR3 is TGTGCCAGCAGCCCGAGGACGGGCAGGGTGGCCAATGAAAAACTGTTTTTT.

The chain carries TRBV30 and TRBJ2-5, with D perhaps TRBD1 or TRBD2 (5 bases each). The CDR3 extends over 13 amino acids. Germline values: CDR1 GTSNPN, CDR2 SVGIG (reference sequence). V was shortened by 2 bases and J by 4 bases, with 11 bases between the two germline ends. The DNA for the CDR3 is TGTGCCTGGAGTCCGGGACCGATAGAGACCCAGTACTTC. The encoded protein is CAWSPGPIETQYF.

The chain recombines TRBV4-3 with TRBJ2-2, with 9 bases aligning to TRBD2. The CDR3 sequence is 18 residues long. Germline-derived CDR1 and CDR2 are LGHNA and YSLEER. J lost 5 bases, V lost 4 bases, and 14 bases had no gene match. For the CDR3, the DNA is TGCGCCAGCAGCCTGAGGTGGCGGGAGGGCCTCAGAACCGGGGAGCTGTTTTTT. Its protein product is CASSLRWREGLRTGELFF.

The chain is built from TRBV5-6 and TRBJ1-1; D is unclear. V was pared by 4 bases and J by 4 bases, with 8 bases between. Looked up from germline, CDR1 is SGHDT and CDR2 is YYEEEE. The CDR3 is made up of 12 amino acids. Here the CDR3 DNA reads TGTGCCAGCAGCCATGGGAGCACTGAAGCTTTCTTT. Its translation is CASSHGSTEAFF. Based on the CDR3 plus reference TRBV5-6 and TRBJ1-1, the full variable domain is DAGVTQSPTHLIKTRGQQVTLRCSPKSGHDTVSWYQQALGQGPQFIFQYYEEEERQRGNFPDRFSGHQFPNYSSELNVNALLLGDSALYLCASSHGSTEAFFGQGTRLTVV.

The genes are TRBV11-2 and TRBJ2-7; no firm D call. The CDR3 runs 12 residues. Germline CDR1 is SGHAT and CDR2 is FQNNGV. The V and J ends lost 4 bases and 9 bases respectively, with 13 bases between them. The CDR3 DNA reads as TGTGCCAGCAGCTCAGTGACGACCGTGCAGTACTTC. Protein: CASSSVTTVQYF. Together with reference TRBV11-2 and TRBJ2-7, the CDR3 gives the full variable domain: EAGVAQSPRYKIIEKRQSVAFWCNPISGHATLYWYQQILGQGPKLLIQFQNNGVVDDSQLPKDRFSAERLKGVDSTLKIQPAKLEDSAVYLCASSSVTTVQYFGPGTRLTVT.

This clone was recorded only once. This sequence joins TRBV6-6 and TRBJ1-1; D unclear. This CDR3 is 10 amino acids long. The germline V gene has CDR1 MNHNY and CDR2 SVGAGI (reference sequence). The V end was cut by 6 bases, the J end by 7 bases, with 6 bases between. CDR3 DNA: TGTGCCAGCAGGCGTGATGAAGCTTTCTTT. Protein: CASRRDEAFF.

The chain joins TRBV4-2 to TRBJ1-5, with TRBD1 matching 9 bases. Germline CDR1 and CDR2: LGHNA and YNFKEQ. The J segment lost 6 bases and the V segment lost 2 bases, leaving 5 bases of the junction unmatched. This CDR3 contains 15 residues. The CDR3 spells CASSQNRGQGQPQHF. CDR3 bases: TGTGCCAGCAGCCAAAACAGGGGGCAGGGTCAGCCCCAGCATTTT.

This chain uses TRBV27 with TRBJ2-5; TRBD1 is a possible D gene (6 bases). The V end was cut by 4 bases, the J end by 2 bases, with 14 bases between. The CDR3 consists of 15 residues. The germline V gene encodes CDR1 MNHEY and CDR2 SMNVEV (reference sequence). The CDR3 region is CASSSSDSLQETQYF. Written as DNA, the CDR3 is TGTGCCAGCAGTTCCTCGGACAGTTTACAAGAGACCCAGTACTTC.

This clone was counted a few times. The genes are TRBV18 and TRBJ2-7, with 12 bases that match TRBD2. From germline, CDR1 is KGHSH and CDR2 LQKENI. The junction had 16 bases not matched to a gene; V was cut back by 3 bases and J by 4 bases. This CDR3 spans 19 amino acids. The CDR3 is CASSPRLAGEEIGIYEQYF. CDR3 bases: TGTGCCAGCTCACCCCGACTAGCGGGAGAAGAGATTGGGATATACGAGCAGTACTTC.

The chain is built from TRBV6-5 and TRBJ2-1; TRBD1 is a possible D gene (5 bases). Germline CDR1 is MNHEY and CDR2 is SVGAGI. Trimming took 5 bases from V and 0 from J, leaving 8 bases between them. The CDR3 has 14 residues. For the CDR3, the DNA is TGTGCCAGCAGTCTCAGGGCCTCCTACAATGAGCAGTTCTTC. It specifies CASSLRASYNEQFF.